Included here is one T cell receptor (beta chain) sequence, with context. The data stem from a study of blood T cell repertoires in COVID-19. Germline V gene sequence: CDR1 MNHEY, CDR2 SMNVEV (reference sequence). Trimming left V 2 bases short and J 6 bases short, with 13 bases between. The CDR3 contains 14 residues. Method: immunoSEQ multiplex PCR; TCRdb's copy keeps in-frame clones and lacks some. The profile shows 100,000 to 150,000 clones, roughly 90% of them singletons. Sample: peripheral blood. This chain links TRBV27 with TRBJ1-2; maybe TRBD1 (5 bases). The TCR was taken from a man aged 55 to 70 with COVID-19, enrolled during active disease. The CDR3 DNA is TGTGCCAGCAGTTTACAGGGAGGGATGGATGGCTACACCTTC. It is translated as CASSLQGGMDGYTF.